The 9 T cell receptor beta chains reported below all come from one sample, sequenced in a study of regulatory T cells. Primers: 52 TRBV forward and 13 TRBJ reverse. Clones were sequenced by immunoSEQ multiplex PCR, and TCRdb holds only the in-frame ones, with some missing. This table has about 28,000 clones, 80% to 95% appearing once. These receptors' targets are unknown. Whole-study findings and limits: In CD3G-deficient patients, conventional CD4+ T cells were enriched for hydrophobic CDR3 residues at positions 6 and 7.

The material sequenced was conventional CD4+ T cells sorted from blood. The source of these receptors is a person under 30 with CD3G deficiency.

J is TRBJ2-3 and V is TRBV5-1; TRBD2 is a possible D gene (5 bases). The CDR3 runs to 16 residues. V was cut by 4 bases and J by 5 bases, with 20 bases left in between. In germline, CDR1 is SGHRS, CDR2 YFSETQ. In DNA form, the CDR3 reads TGCGCCAGCAGCAGAAGAGACGGGAAAGGTATAGATACGCAGTATTTT. It codes for CASSRRDGKGIDTQYF. Complete variable domain (other parts from reference TRBV5-1 and TRBJ2-3): KAGVTQTPRYLIKTRGQQVTLSCSPISGHRSVSWYQQTPGQGLQFLFEYFSETQRNKGNFPGRFSGRQFSNSRSEMNVSTLELGDSALYLCASSRRDGKGIDTQYFGPGTRLTVL.

The chain couples TRBV21-1 to TRBJ2-7; whether TRBD1, the table's D call, matches the DNA was not checked. TRBV21-1 is marked as a pseudogene. This CDR3 has 15 amino acids. The CDR3: CASSKPRTGNHEQYF. Here the CDR3 DNA reads TGTGCCAGCAGCAAACCAAGGACAGGGAACCACGAGCAGTACTTC.

The chain joins TRBV5-1 to TRBJ2-3, with D perhaps matching TRBD2 (5 bases). This CDR3 is built from 14 residues. V dropped 4 bases and J dropped 4 bases, with 13 bases sitting between them. Germline V gene lookup returns CDR1 SGHRS and CDR2 YFSETQ. This CDR3 is CASSVLGVSDTQYF. In nucleotides, the CDR3 is TGCGCCAGCAGCGTCTTGGGAGTCTCAGATACGCAGTATTTT.

V gene TRBV27 combines with J gene TRBJ2-2, with a possible D match to TRBD1 (5 bases). The CDR3 sequence is 14 residues long. The germline V and J ends were trimmed by 1 base and 7 bases, with 10 bases remaining between them. Germline-derived CDR1 and CDR2 are MNHEY and SMNVEV (reference sequence). The CDR3, as DNA: TGTGCCAGCAGTTTATGGTGGGGCAACGGGGAGCTGTTTTTT. As protein: CASSLWWGNGELFF.

This chain links TRBV5-1 with TRBJ2-7, with 8 bases aligning to TRBD1. V was clipped by 4 bases and J by 2 bases; unmatched bases: 8. The germline CDR1 and CDR2 sequences are SGHRS and YFSETQ. The CDR3 spans 15 residues. The CDR3 protein is CASSPGGAGTYEQYF. CDR3 coding DNA: TGCGCCAGCAGCCCAGGGGGCGCCGGGACCTACGAGCAGTACTTC.

This chain joins TRBV5-4 and TRBJ2-5; 8 positions agree with TRBD1. V dropped 3 bases and J dropped 3; count of bases not matched to a gene: 7. The CDR3 length is 15 residues. The germline V gene encodes CDR1 SGHNT and CDR2 YYREEE (reference sequence). CDR3 loop: CASSSGDRSKETQYF. CDR3 nucleotides: TGTGCCAGCAGCTCCGGGGACAGGTCGAAAGAGACCCAGTACTTC.

The chain links TRBV28 to TRBJ1-4; 9 nucleotides agree with TRBD1. The CDR3 extends over 17 amino acids. The V segment lost 6 bases and the J segment 8 bases; nucleotides outside the gene matches: 16. The germline V gene encodes CDR1 MDHEN and CDR2 SYDVKM. CDR3 sequence reads: CASRRSRDRVESEKLFF. The CDR3 DNA is TGTGCCAGCAGACGGTCCCGGGACAGGGTCGAGAGCGAAAAACTGTTTTTT.

The chain is built from TRBV28 and TRBJ2-5; 12 nucleotides align to TRBD1. The germline gives CDR1 MDHEN, CDR2 SYDVKM. V lost 4 bases to trimming and J lost 11 bases; unmatched junction nucleotides: 11. The CDR3 spans 15 residues. The chain's CDR3 is CASSSSGQGAGEQYF. The CDR3 nucleotides read TGTGCCAGCAGTTCCTCGGGACAGGGGGCGGGGGAGCAGTACTTC.

This clone was detected once. This sequence joins TRBV6-1 and TRBJ2-5; 10 bases agree with TRBD2. The germline CDR1 and CDR2 sequences are MNHNS and SASEGT. With 8 bases clipped from V and 1 base from J, the junction kept 4 bases outside the gene matches. The CDR3 extends over 14 amino acids. CDR3 sequence: CASARLAGQETQYF. For the CDR3, the DNA is TGTGCCAGCGCCAGACTAGCGGGCCAAGAGACCCAGTACTTC.